The clone carrying this T cell receptor beta chain was observed a single time. Sequencing relied on a cDNA template that was reverse transcribed from extracted RNA. The method was immunoSEQ multiplex PCR; TCRdb's version includes in-frame clones alone and lacks a portion of them. Among approximately 180,000 clones listed, 50% to 70% were seen once. The data belong to a study of CD8+ T cells in alopecia areata. On the study more broadly: Oral tofacitinib, 5 to 10 mg twice daily, was given in an open-label trial.

Trimming removed 8 bases from V and 5 bases from J, with 18 bases in between. The CDR3 spans 14 residues. Per germline, CDR1 LNHDA and CDR2 SQIVND (reference sequence). The sequencing used CD4+ T cells sorted from blood, collected at week 0. This receptor was identified in a human donor with alopecia areata. The chain joins TRBV19 to TRBJ1-2, with D perhaps TRBD1 (5 bases). The CDR3 loop is CASRRQRESYGYTF. CDR3 DNA: TGTGCCAGTCGCAGACAGAGAGAATCTTATGGCTACACCTTC.